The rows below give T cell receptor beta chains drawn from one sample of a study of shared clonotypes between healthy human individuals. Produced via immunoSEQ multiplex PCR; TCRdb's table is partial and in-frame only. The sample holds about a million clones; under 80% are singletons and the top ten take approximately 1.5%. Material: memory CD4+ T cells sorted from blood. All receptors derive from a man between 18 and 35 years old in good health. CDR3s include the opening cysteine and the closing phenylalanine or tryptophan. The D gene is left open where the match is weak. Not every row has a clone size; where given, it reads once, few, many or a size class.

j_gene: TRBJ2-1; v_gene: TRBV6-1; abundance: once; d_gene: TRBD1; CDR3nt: TGTGCCAGCAGTGTACAGGGGTGGTCCTACAATGAGCAGTTCTTC; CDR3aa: CASSVQGWSYNEQFF
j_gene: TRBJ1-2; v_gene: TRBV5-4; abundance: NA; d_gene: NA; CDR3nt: TGTGCCAGCAGCTTGCGTGGGCGGGGAGTCTATGGCTACACCTTC; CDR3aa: CASSLRGRGVYGYTF
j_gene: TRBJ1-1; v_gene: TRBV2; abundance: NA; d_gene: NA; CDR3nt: TGTGCCAGCAGTGATCGGCAGGGAACCCTGAACACTGAAGCTTTCTTT; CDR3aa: CASSDRQGTLNTEAFF
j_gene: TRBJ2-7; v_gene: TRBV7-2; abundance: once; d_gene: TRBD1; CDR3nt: TGTGCCAGCAGGGTCAGGGGGACCTACGAGCAGTACTTC; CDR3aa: CASRVRGTYEQYF
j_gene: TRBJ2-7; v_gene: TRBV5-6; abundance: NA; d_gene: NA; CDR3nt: TGTGCCAGCAGCCTCGGAGGGCTAGCCTACCTCTCCTACGAGCAGTACTTC; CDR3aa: CASSLGGLAYLSYEQYF
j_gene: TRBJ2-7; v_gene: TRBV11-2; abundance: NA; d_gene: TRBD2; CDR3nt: TGTGCCAGCAGTTTTGGGACTAGTGGTTACGAGCAGTACTTC; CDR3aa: CASSFGTSGYEQYF
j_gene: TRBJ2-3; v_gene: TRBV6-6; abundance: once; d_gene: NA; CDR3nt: TGTGCCAGCGCCCAAAGGCTAGTTTATCGGGATACGCAGTATTTT; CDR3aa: CASAQRLVYRDTQYF
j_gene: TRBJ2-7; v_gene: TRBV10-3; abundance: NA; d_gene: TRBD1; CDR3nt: TGTGCCATCAGTGAGAAGGGACAGGGCGGAGGCGAGCAGTACTTC; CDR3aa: CAISEKGQGGGEQYF
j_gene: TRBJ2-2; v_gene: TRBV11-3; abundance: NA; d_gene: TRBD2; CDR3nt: TGTGCCAGCAGCTATGCCGGGACTAGCGGGAACGGGGAGCTGTTTTTT; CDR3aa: CASSYAGTSGNGELFF
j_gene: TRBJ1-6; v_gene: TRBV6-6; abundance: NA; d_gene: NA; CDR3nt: TGTGCCAGCAGTTATAGGGAAAAGGCCAATTCACCCCTCCACTTT; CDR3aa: CASSYREKANSPLHF
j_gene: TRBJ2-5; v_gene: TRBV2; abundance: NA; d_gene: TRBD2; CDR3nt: TGTGCCAGCAGACGGACTAGCGGGAGTGGGGAGACCCAGTACTTC; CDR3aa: CASRRTSGSGETQYF
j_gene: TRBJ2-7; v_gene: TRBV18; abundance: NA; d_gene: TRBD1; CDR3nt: TGTGCCAGCTCACCATCGACAGGGAATTCCTACGAGCAGTACTTC; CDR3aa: CASSPSTGNSYEQYF
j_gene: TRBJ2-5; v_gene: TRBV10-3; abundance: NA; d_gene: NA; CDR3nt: TGTGCCATCAGTGAGCCCGGAGAGACCCAGTACTTC; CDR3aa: CAISEPGETQYF
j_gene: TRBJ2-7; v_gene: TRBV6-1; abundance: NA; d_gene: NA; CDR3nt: TGTGCCAGCAGTGAGCCGTACGAGCAGTACTTC; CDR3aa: CASSEPYEQYF
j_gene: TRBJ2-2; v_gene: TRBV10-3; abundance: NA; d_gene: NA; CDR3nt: TGTGCCGGGAGGACAGACAGTCTCACCGGGGAGCTGTTTTTT; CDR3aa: CAGRTDSLTGELFF
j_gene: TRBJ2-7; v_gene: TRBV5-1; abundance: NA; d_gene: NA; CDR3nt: TGCGCCAGCAGCGATTTGCCGGGAACCTACGAGCAGTACTTC; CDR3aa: CASSDLPGTYEQYF
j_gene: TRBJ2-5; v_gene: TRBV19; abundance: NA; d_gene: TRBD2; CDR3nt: TGTGCCAGTGGCCGCGGGGAGCCGGGGGGGACCCAGTACTTC; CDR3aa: CASGRGEPGGTQYF